One sample yielded the 15 T cell receptor beta chains listed below, sequenced in a study of CD8 T cells in Susac syndrome. RNA was extracted with the RNeasy kit, and a quantity of roughly 0.5 to 1 ug was reverse transcribed using random hexamers. TCRdb independently ran MiXCR on the immunoSEQ multiplex PCR reads; one entry per CDR3 protein. The table has some 160,000 distinct CDR3 sequences, roughly 96% seen once; the top ten hold 0.15% to 0.2%. The material sequenced was CD8+ T cells from PBMCs. The receptors derive from a human donor with multiple sclerosis.

J is TRBJ2-3 and V is TRBV7-9; the D gene is possibly TRBD2 (5 bases). The germline V gene encodes CDR1 SEHNR and CDR2 FQNEAQ (reference sequence). The length of the CDR3 is 13 residues. Deletions cut 7 bases from V and 9 bases from J, with 17 bases between. CDR3 protein: CASMGSYPGTQYF. CDR3 coding DNA: TGTGCCAGCATGGGCAGCTACCCGGGGACGCAGTATTTT. Based on the CDR3 plus reference TRBV7-9 and TRBJ2-3, the full variable domain is DTGVSQNPRHKITKRGQNVTFRCDPISEHNRLYWYRQTLGQGPEFLTYFQNEAQLEKSRLLSDRFSAERPKGSFSTLEIQRTEQGDSAMYLCASMGSYPGTQYFGPGTRLTVL.

The table lists this clonotype with a few counts. This chain joins TRBV3-1 and TRBJ2-5, with 9 bases fitting TRBD2. V shed 4 bases, J shed 5 bases, and the junction held 8 bases outside the gene matches. Germline V gene sequence: CDR1 LGHDT, CDR2 YNNKEL (reference sequence). The CDR3 has 15 residues. CDR3 DNA: TGTGCCAGCAGCCCCCGACTAGCGGTAGGGGAGACCCAGTACTTC. It encodes CASSPRLAVGETQYF.

The chain uses TRBV12-3 or TRBV12-4 and TRBJ1-2; 7 bases line up with TRBD1. V was pared by 6 bases and J by 8 bases, with 9 bases of the junction left unmatched. The length of the CDR3 is 13 residues. CDR3 DNA: TGTGCCAGCAGCACCACGACAGGGTACGGCTACACCTTC. This encodes CASSTTTGYGYTF.

As DNA, the CDR3 is TGTGCCAGCAGCTTAGGGGCGGGGATCAGCACAGATACGCAGTATTTT. Translating it yields CASSLGAGISTDTQYF. V and J are TRBV7-9 and TRBJ2-3, with D perhaps matching TRBD2 (6 bases). V was pared by 1 base and J by 0 bases, with 11 bases between. The CDR3 covers 16 residues. CDR1 is SEHNR and CDR2 is FQNEAQ in the germline V gene (reference sequence).

The V gene is TRBV5-5, the J gene TRBJ1-2; 8 positions agree with TRBD1. Trimming cost V 3 bases and J 0 bases; bases outside gene matches: 1. Germline lookup yields CDR1 SGHKS and CDR2 YYEKEE (reference sequence). This CDR3 region has 14 residues. The CDR3 spells CASSSRGPNYGYTF. The CDR3 DNA is TGTGCCAGCAGCTCCAGGGGGCCTAACTATGGCTACACCTTC.

The chain employs TRBV27 and TRBJ2-4, with D uncertain. Trimming stripped 6 bases from V and 1 base from J, with 16 bases between. Germline loops: CDR1 MNHEY, CDR2 SMNVEV (reference sequence). The CDR3 is 16 amino acids. CDR3 nucleotide sequence: TGTGCCAGCAGACTCACCCCCTCCGGGGCCAAAAACATTCAGTACTTC. Translation: CASRLTPSGAKNIQYF.

The chain recombines TRBV30 with TRBJ2-7; 11 bases match TRBD2. The V gene end was trimmed by 1 base and the J gene end by 0 bases; junction bases not matched to a gene: 2. This CDR3 is built from 15 residues. Per germline, CDR1 GTSNPN and CDR2 SVGIG (reference sequence). The CDR3, as DNA: TGTGCCTGGAGTGGACTAGCGGGAACCTCCTACGAGCAGTACTTC. Encoded protein: CAWSGLAGTSYEQYF.

The chain carries TRBV20-1 and TRBJ2-7; either TRBD1 or TRBD2 may supply D (5 bases each). From germline, CDR1 is DFQATT and CDR2 SNEGSKA (reference sequence). The V end lost 0 bases, the J end lost 6 bases, and 21 bases lay between the germline ends. The CDR3 consists of 16 residues. CDR3 loop: CSARDLQGPIPGEQYF. As DNA, the CDR3 is TGCAGTGCTAGAGATCTCCAGGGACCTATTCCCGGCGAGCAGTACTTC.

This chain joins TRBV27 and TRBJ1-1, with D possibly matching TRBD1 (5 bases). Trimming took off 6 bases at V and 0 bases at J, with 14 bases between the two ends. Germline loops: CDR1 MNHEY, CDR2 SMNVEV (reference sequence). The CDR3 totals 15 residues. The CDR3 region is CASRSNRRMNTEAFF. The CDR3 nucleotides are TGTGCCAGCAGATCAAACAGGCGCATGAACACTGAAGCTTTCTTT.

The chain employs TRBV29-1 and TRBJ2-5; 10 positions match TRBD1. Germline CDR1 reads SQVTM; CDR2 reads ANQGSEA. V lost 8 bases and J lost 7; bases outside the gene matches: 10. The CDR3 is made up of 13 amino acids. CDR3 in DNA: TGCAGCTTAAGACAGGGGGCTCCTGGGACCCAGTACTTC. It yields the protein CSLRQGAPGTQYF.

V is TRBV27 and J is TRBJ1-1, with D possibly TRBD1 on 5 matching bases. The germline V gene encodes CDR1 MNHEY and CDR2 SMNVEV (reference sequence). The CDR3 extends over 12 amino acids. V was clipped by 6 bases and J by 6 bases, with 11 bases between them. CDR3 DNA sequence: TGTGCCAGCAGCGTGAGGGGTTCTGAAGCTTTCTTT. Amino acids: CASSVRGSEAFF.

The chain carries TRBV20-1 and TRBJ2-7, with D possibly TRBD1 on 6 matching bases. The CDR3 contains 13 residues. V lost 6 bases and J lost 0, with 12 bases in between. Germline CDR1 is DFQATT and CDR2 is SNEGSKA (reference sequence). As DNA, the CDR3 is TGCAGTGCCGACGACAGGAGCTCCTACGAGCAGTACTTC. As protein: CSADDRSSYEQYF.

V is TRBV19 and J is TRBJ2-3; D possibly uses TRBD1 or TRBD2 (5 bases each). Germline CDR1 reads LNHDA; CDR2 reads SQIVND (reference sequence). The CDR3 contains 18 residues. Trimming took 4 bases from V and 1 from J, leaving 21 bases between them. Here the CDR3 DNA reads TGTGCCAGTAGTACCTGGCAGGGAGTAGTCAGACGCACAGATACGCAGTATTTT. Translation: CASSTWQGVVRRTDTQYF.

This clonotype was picked up one time. This rearrangement joins TRBV7-9 to TRBJ1-2, with D perhaps matching TRBD1 (5 bases). The V and J ends lost 2 bases and 4 bases respectively, with 14 bases between them. The CDR3 spans 15 residues. The germline V gene has CDR1 SEHNR and CDR2 FQNEAQ (reference sequence). The CDR3, as DNA: TGTGCCAGCAGCTTACAGGGCGGCGAGGGCTATGGCTACACCTTC. It specifies CASSLQGGEGYGYTF.

This clonotype is termed medium-sized. The V call is TRBV11-3, the J call TRBJ1-2; a possible D gene is TRBD1 (5 bases). This CDR3 comprises 14 residues. Germline CDR1 is SGHNT and CDR2 is YENEEA. V was cut by 3 bases and J by 7 bases, with 15 bases left in between. The CDR3 DNA is TGTGCCAGCAGCTTCCCGGTTTTTGGGGGTGGCTACACCTTC. Protein: CASSFPVFGGGYTF. Drawing the rest from reference TRBV11-3 and TRBJ1-2, the complete variable domain is EAGVVQSPRYKIIEKKQPVAFWCNPISGHNTLYWYLQNLGQGPELLIRYENEEAVDDSQLPKDRFSAERLKGVDSTLKIQPAELGDSAVYLCASSFPVFGGGYTFGSGTRLTVV.